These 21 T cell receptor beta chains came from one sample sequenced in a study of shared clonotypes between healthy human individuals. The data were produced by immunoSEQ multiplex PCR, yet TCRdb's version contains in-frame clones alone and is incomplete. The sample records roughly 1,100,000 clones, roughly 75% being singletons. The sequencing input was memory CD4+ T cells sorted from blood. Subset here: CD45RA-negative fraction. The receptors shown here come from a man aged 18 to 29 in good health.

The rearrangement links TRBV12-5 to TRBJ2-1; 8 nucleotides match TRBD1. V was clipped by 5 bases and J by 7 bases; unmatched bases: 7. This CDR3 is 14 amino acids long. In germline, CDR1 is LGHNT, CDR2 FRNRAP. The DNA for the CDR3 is TGTGCTAGTGGTCCAGGACAGGGCAGTAATGAGCAGTTCTTC. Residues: CASGPGQGSNEQFF.

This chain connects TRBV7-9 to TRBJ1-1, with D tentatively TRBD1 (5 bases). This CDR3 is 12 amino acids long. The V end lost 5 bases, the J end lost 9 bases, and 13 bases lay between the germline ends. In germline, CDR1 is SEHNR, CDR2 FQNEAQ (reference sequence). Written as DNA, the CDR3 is TGTGCCAGCAGCCCTAGGGGAAGGAAAGCTTTCTTT. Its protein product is CASSPRGRKAFF.

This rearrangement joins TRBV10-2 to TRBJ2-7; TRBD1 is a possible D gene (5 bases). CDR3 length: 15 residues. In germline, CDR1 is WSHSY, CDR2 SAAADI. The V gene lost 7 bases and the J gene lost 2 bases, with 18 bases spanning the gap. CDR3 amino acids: CASKGAISRAYEQYF. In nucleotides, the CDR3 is TGCGCCAGCAAGGGTGCGATCTCCAGGGCCTACGAGCAGTACTTC.

Here the CDR3 reads CASSQDAYPGTSSRNEQFF. DNA of the CDR3: TGCGCCAGCAGCCAAGACGCCTATCCCGGGACTAGCTCCCGCAATGAGCAGTTCTTC. The V gene is TRBV4-1, the J gene TRBJ2-1, with TRBD2 matching over 9 bases. The CDR3 loop spans 19 amino acids. The trim removed 0 bases at V and 6 bases at J, leaving 15 bases unmatched. Germline values: CDR1 MGHRA, CDR2 YSYEKL.

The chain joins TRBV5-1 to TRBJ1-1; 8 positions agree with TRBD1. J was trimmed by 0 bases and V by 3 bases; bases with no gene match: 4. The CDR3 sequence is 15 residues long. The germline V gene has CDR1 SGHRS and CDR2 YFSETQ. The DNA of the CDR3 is TGCGCCAGCAGCTACACGACAGGGGTGAACACTGAAGCTTTCTTT. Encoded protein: CASSYTTGVNTEAFF.

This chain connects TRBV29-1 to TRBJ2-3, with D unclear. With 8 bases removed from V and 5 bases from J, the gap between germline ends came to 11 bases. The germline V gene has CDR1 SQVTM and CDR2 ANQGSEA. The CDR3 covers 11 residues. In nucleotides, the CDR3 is TGCAGCACGCGCGGCGGAGATACGCAGTATTTT. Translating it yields CSTRGGDTQYF.

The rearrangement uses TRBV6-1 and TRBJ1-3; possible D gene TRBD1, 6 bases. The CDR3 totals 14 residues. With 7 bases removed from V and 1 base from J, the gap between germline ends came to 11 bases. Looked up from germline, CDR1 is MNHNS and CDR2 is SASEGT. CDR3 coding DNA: TGTGCCAGCACCCACAGGGTGTCTGGAAACACCATATATTTT. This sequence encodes CASTHRVSGNTIYF.

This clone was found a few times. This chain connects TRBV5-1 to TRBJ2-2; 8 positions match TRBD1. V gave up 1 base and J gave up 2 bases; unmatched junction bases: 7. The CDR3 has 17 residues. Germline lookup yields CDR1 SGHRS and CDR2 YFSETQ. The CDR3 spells CASSLQPGGLNTGELFF. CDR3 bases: TGCGCCAGCAGCTTGCAACCAGGGGGCCTAAACACCGGGGAGCTGTTTTTT.

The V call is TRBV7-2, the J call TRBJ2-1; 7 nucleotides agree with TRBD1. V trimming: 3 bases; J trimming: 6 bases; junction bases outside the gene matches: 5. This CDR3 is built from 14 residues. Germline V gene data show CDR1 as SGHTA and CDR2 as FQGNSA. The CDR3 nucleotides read TGTGCCAGCAGCTTCCGGGACAGCTTCAATGAGCAGTTCTTC. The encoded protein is CASSFRDSFNEQFF.

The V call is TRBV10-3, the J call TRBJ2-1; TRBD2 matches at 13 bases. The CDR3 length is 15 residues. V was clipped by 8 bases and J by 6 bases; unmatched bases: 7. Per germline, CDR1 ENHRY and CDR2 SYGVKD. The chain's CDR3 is CAISPTSGRSNEQFF. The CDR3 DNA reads TGTGCCATCTCCCCGACTAGCGGGAGGAGCAATGAGCAGTTCTTC.

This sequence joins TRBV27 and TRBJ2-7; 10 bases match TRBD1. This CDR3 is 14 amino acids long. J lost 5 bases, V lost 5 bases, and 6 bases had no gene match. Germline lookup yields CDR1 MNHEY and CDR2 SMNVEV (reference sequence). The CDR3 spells CASSTRDRGDEQYF. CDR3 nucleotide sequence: TGTGCCAGCAGTACCCGGGACAGGGGCGACGAGCAGTACTTC.

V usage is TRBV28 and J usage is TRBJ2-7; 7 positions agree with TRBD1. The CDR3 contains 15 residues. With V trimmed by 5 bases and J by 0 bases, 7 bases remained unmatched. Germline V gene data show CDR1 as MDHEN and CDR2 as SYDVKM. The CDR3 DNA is TGTGCCAGCAGTCCCGCCGGGACAGTCTCCTACGAGCAGTACTTC. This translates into CASSPAGTVSYEQYF.

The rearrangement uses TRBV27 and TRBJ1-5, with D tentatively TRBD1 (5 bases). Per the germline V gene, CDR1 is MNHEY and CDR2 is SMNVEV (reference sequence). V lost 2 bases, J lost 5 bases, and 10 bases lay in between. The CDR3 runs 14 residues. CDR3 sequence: CASSLTRGDQPQHF. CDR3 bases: TGTGCCAGCAGTTTAACTAGGGGAGATCAGCCCCAGCATTTT.

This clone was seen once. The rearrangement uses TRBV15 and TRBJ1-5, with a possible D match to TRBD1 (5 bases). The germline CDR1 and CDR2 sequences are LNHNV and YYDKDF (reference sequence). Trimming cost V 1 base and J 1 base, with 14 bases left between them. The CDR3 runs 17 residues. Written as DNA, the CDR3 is TGTGCCACCAGCAGAGGAAGGGGTGACAAGAGCAATCAGCCCCAGCATTTT. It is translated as CATSRGRGDKSNQPQHF.

The CDR3 nucleotides are TGTGCCAGTAGTATGGTTCTAGCGGGGGGCCAAGAGACCCAGTACTTC. Translation gives CASSMVLAGGQETQYF. The V gene is TRBV19, the J gene TRBJ2-5, with 11 bases identical to TRBD2. With 3 bases clipped from V and 1 base from J, the junction kept 4 bases outside the gene matches. Germline V gene sequence: CDR1 LNHDA, CDR2 SQIVND (reference sequence). This CDR3 is 16 amino acids long.

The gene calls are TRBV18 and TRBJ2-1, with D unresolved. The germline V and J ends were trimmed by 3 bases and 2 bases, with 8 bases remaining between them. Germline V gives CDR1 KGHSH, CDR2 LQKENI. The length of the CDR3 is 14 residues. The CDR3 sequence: CASSPTAAYNEQFF. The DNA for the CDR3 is TGTGCCAGCTCACCCACGGCAGCCTACAATGAGCAGTTCTTC.

CDR3 sequence reads: CASRVSGRGDTEAFF. CDR3 DNA: TGCGCCAGCAGGGTCTCCGGCAGGGGGGACACTGAAGCTTTCTTT. The V and J genes are TRBV10-2 and TRBJ1-1; the match to TRBD1 covers 7 bases. V shed 6 bases, J shed 3 bases, and the junction held 10 bases outside the gene matches. This CDR3 comprises 15 residues. CDR1 WSHSY and CDR2 SAAADI come from the germline V gene.

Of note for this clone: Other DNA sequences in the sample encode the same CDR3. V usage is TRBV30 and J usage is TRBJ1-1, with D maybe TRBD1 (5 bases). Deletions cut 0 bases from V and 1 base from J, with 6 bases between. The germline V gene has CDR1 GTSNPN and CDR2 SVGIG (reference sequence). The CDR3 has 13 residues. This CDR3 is CAWSVRGNTEAFF. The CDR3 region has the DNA TGTGCCTGGAGTGTAAGGGGGAACACTGAAGCTTTCTTT. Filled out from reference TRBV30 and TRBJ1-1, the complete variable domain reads SQTIHQWPATLVQPVGSPLSLECTVEGTSNPNLYWYRQAAGRGLQLLFYSVGIGQISSEVPQNLSASRPQDRQFILSSKKLLLSDSGFYLCAWSVRGNTEAFFGQGTRLTVV.

CDR3 DNA: TGTGCCAGCAGTGAGGCAGGGGTGGAGACCGGGGAGCTGTTTTTT. This encodes CASSEAGVETGELFF. The chain combines TRBV2 with TRBJ2-2; D possibly corresponds to TRBD1 (6 bases). Per the germline V gene, CDR1 is SNHLY and CDR2 is FYNNEI. V dropped 3 bases and J dropped 5 bases, with 13 bases sitting between them. The CDR3 has 15 residues. Combining the CDR3 with reference TRBV2 and TRBJ2-2 gives the whole variable domain EPEVTQTPSHQVTQMGQEVILRCVPISNHLYFYWYRQILGQKVEFLVSFYNNEISEKSEIFDDQFSVERPDGSNFTLKIRSTKLEDSAMYFCASSEAGVETGELFFGEGSRLTVL.

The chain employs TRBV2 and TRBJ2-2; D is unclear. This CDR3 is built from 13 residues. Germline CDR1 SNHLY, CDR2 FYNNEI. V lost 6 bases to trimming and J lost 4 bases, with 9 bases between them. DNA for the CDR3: TGTGCCAGCAGCACCGAGAGCACCGGGGAGCTGTTTTTT. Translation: CASSTESTGELFF.

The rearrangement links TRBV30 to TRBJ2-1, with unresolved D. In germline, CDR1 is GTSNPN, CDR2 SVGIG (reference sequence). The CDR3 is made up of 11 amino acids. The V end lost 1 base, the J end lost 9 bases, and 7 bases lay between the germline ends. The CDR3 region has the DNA TGTGCCTGGAGTGAGAGAGGTGAGCAGTTCTTC. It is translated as CAWSERGEQFF.